This passage covers 25 T cell receptor beta chains from one sample sequenced in a study of shared T cell receptors in the human thymus (dated by TCRdb to the early 2020s). Receptor libraries were prepared by the immunoSEQ multiplex PCR assay. TCRdb provides this immuneACCESS table in a form limited to in-frame rearrangements. Some clones are lacking; in checked studies, under half of them reflect an unresolved V gene, and why the rest are absent is not known. In all, the sample holds approximately 490,000 clones, and approximately 80% of those were seen once. Roughly 0.013% of the sample is held by the ten biggest clonotypes. Separately, the same data were catalogued under a study of human thymus T cells.

Sequencing input: thymocytes. The receptors come from a boy less than two years old with a congenital heart defect. Donor details come from another sample of the same person, matched by shared clones.

This clone was observed a handful of times. This chain connects TRBV6-5 to TRBJ2-6; no firm D call. The CDR3 loop spans 13 amino acids. Trimming left V 4 bases short and J 3 bases short, with 4 bases between. Germline lookup yields CDR1 MNHEY and CDR2 SVGAGI. The CDR3 nucleotides are TGTGCCAGCAGTTCGGTTGGGGCCAACGTCCTGACTTTC. Its translation is CASSSVGANVLTF.

CDR3 loop: CASSHGEIGNTIYF. CDR3 sequence (DNA): TGTGCCAGCAGTCACGGGGAGATTGGAAACACCATATATTTT. The chain joins TRBV6-5 to TRBJ1-3; D not certain. Per the germline V gene, CDR1 is MNHEY and CDR2 is SVGAGI. V lost 5 bases to trimming and J lost 3 bases, with 11 bases between them. The CDR3 has 14 residues.

The V call is TRBV4-1, the J call TRBJ2-7; possible D gene TRBD1, 6 bases. In germline, CDR1 is MGHRA, CDR2 YSYEKL. The CDR3 runs to 11 residues. V was cut by 3 bases and J by 9 bases, with 9 bases left in between. As DNA, the CDR3 is TGCGCCAGCAGCCATTCGACAGGGCAGTACTTC. Translated: CASSHSTGQYF.

This clone has more than one count but fewer than ten. This chain links TRBV5-1 with TRBJ2-1, with 10 bases aligning to TRBD2. J was trimmed by 8 bases and V by 0 bases; bases with no gene match: 8. Germline V lookup: CDR1 SGHRS, CDR2 YFSETQ. This CDR3 is 16 amino acids long. The CDR3 here is CASSLAQREGEDEQFF. The CDR3 nucleotides are TGCGCCAGCAGCTTGGCCCAGCGGGAGGGGGAAGATGAGCAGTTCTTC.

The rearrangement links TRBV5-4 to TRBJ1-4; D may be TRBD1 (6 bases). The CDR3 is 15 residues long. Germline V gene lookup returns CDR1 SGHNT and CDR2 YYREEE (reference sequence). V was cut by 7 bases and J by 5 bases, with 18 bases left in between. The CDR3 loop is CASASGRTANEKLFF. CDR3 coding DNA: TGTGCCAGCGCGTCGGGCAGGACAGCAAATGAAAAACTGTTTTTT.

This chain joins TRBV10-3 and TRBJ1-1, with D tentatively TRBD1 (6 bases). From germline, CDR1 is ENHRY and CDR2 SYGVKD. Between the trimmed V and J ends, which lost 0 bases and 6 bases, there was a span of 20 bases. This CDR3 spans 17 amino acids. The CDR3 region is CAISESLGAREKSEAFF. The DNA for the CDR3 is TGTGCCATCAGTGAGTCATTGGGGGCCAGGGAAAAGTCTGAAGCTTTCTTT.

This chain joins TRBV6-6 and TRBJ1-5; 8 bases match TRBD1. CDR1 MNHNY and CDR2 SVGAGI come from the germline V gene (reference sequence). The CDR3 has 14 amino acids. Trimming cost V 6 bases and J 1 base; bases outside gene matches: 2. The CDR3 here is CASSRGPSNQPQHF. The CDR3 DNA sequence: TGTGCCAGCAGCAGGGGGCCAAGCAATCAGCCCCAGCATTTT.

The chain employs TRBV28 and TRBJ2-7, with 11 bases lining up with TRBD2. The CDR3 contains 13 residues. Germline V gene lookup returns CDR1 MDHEN and CDR2 SYDVKM. Trimming cost V 6 bases and J 4 bases; bases outside gene matches: 2. Written as DNA, the CDR3 is TGTGCCAGCAGGACTAGCGGGGTTTACGAGCAGTACTTC. Encoded protein: CASRTSGVYEQYF.

The chain couples TRBV2 to TRBJ2-3; 8 bases match TRBD1. The CDR3 extends over 13 amino acids. Germline V gene data show CDR1 as SNHLY and CDR2 as FYNNEI. V lost 9 bases to trimming and J lost 2 bases; unmatched junction nucleotides: 4. The CDR3 loop reads CASGQGLTDTQYF. The DNA of the CDR3 is TGTGCCAGTGGACAGGGTCTCACAGATACGCAGTATTTT.

On this clone itself: The identical CDR3 is also encoded by other nucleotide sequences in the sample. The V gene is TRBV5-1, the J gene TRBJ2-7; TRBD2 might be the D (5 bases). V lost 4 bases and J 2 bases, leaving 7 bases between the germline ends. CDR3 length: 12 residues. Germline lookup yields CDR1 SGHRS and CDR2 YFSETQ. This chain's CDR3 is CASSPGTYEQYF. The CDR3 DNA sequence: TGCGCCAGCAGCCCGGGAACCTACGAGCAGTACTTC.

The CDR3 reads CASSLIARAKNIQYF. The CDR3 DNA follows: TGTGCCAGCAGTTTAATAGCGCGAGCCAAAAACATTCAGTACTTC. The V gene is TRBV27, the J gene TRBJ2-4; possible D gene TRBD2, 5 bases. Trimming cost V 2 bases and J 0 bases, with 8 bases left between them. CDR1 is MNHEY, CDR2 SMNVEV, per germline (reference sequence). The CDR3 is 15 amino acids.

The chain employs TRBV27 and TRBJ2-5, with TRBD2 matching 9 bases. The J call is uncertain, as TRBJ2-7 better fits the DNA end. CDR3 length: 17 amino acids. Germline CDR1 reads MNHEY; CDR2 reads SMNVEV (reference sequence). The CDR3 here is CASSLGPAGGRTYEQYF. Written as DNA, the CDR3 is TGTGCCAGCAGTTTGGGGCCCGCGGGGGGGCGCACCTACGAGCAGTACTTC.

This clone was recorded a few times. V is TRBV2 and J is TRBJ2-1; D is possibly TRBD1 (5 bases). Trimming stripped 7 bases from V and 8 bases from J, with 15 bases between. CDR1 SNHLY and CDR2 FYNNEI come from the germline V gene. The CDR3 spans 13 residues. For the CDR3, the DNA is TGTGCCAGCATCAACTCCAAGGGGTATGAGCAGTTCTTC. Encoded protein: CASINSKGYEQFF.

V is TRBV6-1 and J is TRBJ2-7; D is uncertain. This CDR3 contains 10 residues. CDR1 and CDR2 from the germline V gene are MNHNS and SASEGT. V lost 7 bases, J lost 4 bases, and 5 bases lay in between. CDR3 sequence reads: CASNQYEQYF. In nucleotides, the CDR3 is TGTGCCAGCAACCAGTACGAGCAGTACTTC.

J is TRBJ2-3 and V is TRBV2; a weak D match, TRBD1 (6 bases). This CDR3 contains 15 residues. CDR1 is SNHLY, CDR2 FYNNEI, per germline. V was trimmed by 8 bases and J by 2 bases, leaving 17 bases between them. CDR3 DNA sequence: TGTGCCAGCTGGAATGCCGGGACAAACACAGATACGCAGTATTTT. Encoded protein: CASWNAGTNTDTQYF.

This clone was seen a handful of times. The chain combines TRBV5-1 with TRBJ2-7; TRBD2 is a possible D gene (6 bases). The CDR3 spans 14 residues. V was clipped by 4 bases and J by 5 bases, with 16 bases between them. Germline CDR1 is SGHRS and CDR2 is YFSETQ. The CDR3 nucleotides are TGCGCCAGCAGCCCGGGGGACCCTCCGGACGAGCAGTACTTC. It is translated as CASSPGDPPDEQYF. Drawing the rest from reference TRBV5-1 and TRBJ2-7, the complete variable domain is KAGVTQTPRYLIKTRGQQVTLSCSPISGHRSVSWYQQTPGQGLQFLFEYFSETQRNKGNFPGRFSGRQFSNSRSEMNVSTLELGDSALYLCASSPGDPPDEQYFGPGTRLTVT.

The chain uses TRBV4-3 and TRBJ2-1, with 13 bases aligning to TRBD2. The CDR3 consists of 17 residues. Germline assignment: CDR1 LGHNA and CDR2 YSLEER. The V segment lost 4 bases and the J segment 7 bases; nucleotides outside the gene matches: 10. The CDR3 region has the DNA TGCGCCAGCAGCCTACTAATCGGACTAGCGGGAGAGAATGAGCAGTTCTTC. Amino acids: CASSLLIGLAGENEQFF.

V is TRBV10-3 and J is TRBJ2-1, with D maybe TRBD2 (6 bases). V was trimmed by 4 bases and J by 5 bases, leaving 12 bases between them. The CDR3 is 14 residues long. In germline, CDR1 is ENHRY, CDR2 SYGVKD. CDR3 coding DNA: TGTGCCATCAGTGCCCTAGCGCCCGACAATGAGCAGTTCTTC. This gives the protein CAISALAPDNEQFF.

The V gene is TRBV11-2, the J gene TRBJ1-1; 7 positions match TRBD1. CDR1 and CDR2 from the germline V gene are SGHAT and FQNNGV. Trimming took 3 bases from V and 4 from J; bases not matched to a gene: 8. The CDR3 is 15 amino acids. CDR3 residues: CASSLGTAWGTEAFF. The CDR3 DNA follows: TGTGCCAGCAGCTTGGGGACAGCGTGGGGCACTGAAGCTTTCTTT.

V is TRBV4-1 and J is TRBJ2-5; the match to TRBD2 covers 10 bases. The CDR3 is 18 amino acids. Per the germline V gene, CDR1 is MGHRA and CDR2 is YSYEKL. V trimming: 0 bases; J trimming: 0 bases; junction bases outside the gene matches: 7. The CDR3 DNA reads TGCGCCAGCAGCCAAGATTTTAGCGGGAGGCCCGACCAAGAGACCCAGTACTTC. Translation: CASSQDFSGRPDQETQYF.

V and J are TRBV4-2 and TRBJ2-2; D might be TRBD2 (6 bases). This CDR3 is built from 17 residues. With 0 bases removed from V and 1 base from J, the gap between germline ends came to 12 bases. CDR1 is LGHNA and CDR2 is YNFKEQ in the germline V gene. CDR3 protein: CASSQECRDLNTGELFF. In DNA form, the CDR3 reads TGTGCCAGCAGCCAAGAATGCAGGGACTTGAACACCGGGGAGCTGTTTTTT.

The chain links TRBV19 to TRBJ2-2, with 12 nucleotides matching TRBD2. CDR1 is LNHDA and CDR2 is SQIVND in the germline V gene (reference sequence). The CDR3 covers 14 residues. V trimming: 7 bases; J trimming: 6 bases; junction bases outside the gene matches: 3. The DNA of the CDR3 is TGTGCCAGTACTAGCGGGAGGGTGGCCGGGGAGCTGTTTTTT. Translation: CASTSGRVAGELFF. Full variable domain (outside the CDR3, taken from reference TRBV19 and TRBJ2-2): DGGITQSPKYLFRKEGQNVTLSCEQNLNHDAMYWYRQDPGQGLRLIYYSQIVNDFQKGDIAEGYSVSREKKESFPLTVTSAQKNPTAFYLCASTSGRVAGELFFGEGSRLTVL.

The CDR3 is CASSITRGTDSNEKLFF. The CDR3 coding sequence is TGTGCCAGTAGTATCACCCGCGGGACAGACTCTAATGAAAAACTGTTTTTT. V and J are TRBV19 and TRBJ1-4, with TRBD1 matching over 7 bases. CDR1 and CDR2 from the germline V gene are LNHDA and SQIVND (reference sequence). The V and J ends lost 3 bases and 3 bases, in that order; junction bases with no gene match: 10. The CDR3 is made up of 17 amino acids. The full variable domain, rest sourced from reference TRBV19 and TRBJ1-4, is DGGITQSPKYLFRKEGQNVTLSCEQNLNHDAMYWYRQDPGQGLRLIYYSQIVNDFQKGDIAEGYSVSREKKESFPLTVTSAQKNPTAFYLCASSITRGTDSNEKLFFGSGTQLSVL.

The J gene is TRBJ2-1, the V gene TRBV12-5; 15 nucleotides align to TRBD2. This CDR3 region has 14 residues. In germline, CDR1 is LGHNT, CDR2 FRNRAP. Trimming removed 6 bases from V and 8 bases from J; junction bases left unmatched: 2. The DNA for the CDR3 is TGTGCTAGTGGGGGGACTAGCGGGAGGCATGAGCAGTTCTTC. This encodes CASGGTSGRHEQFF. Variable domain in full (rest from reference TRBV12-5 and TRBJ2-1): DARVTQTPRHKVTEMGQEVTMRCQPILGHNTVFWYRQTMMQGLELLAYFRNRAPLDDSGMPKDRFSAEMPDATLATLKIQPSEPRDSAVYFCASGGTSGRHEQFFGPGTRLTVL.

The chain is built from TRBV6-5 and TRBJ1-1; 8 bases line up with TRBD1. CDR1 is MNHEY and CDR2 is SVGAGI in the germline V gene. V shed 2 bases and J 1 base; nucleotides not matched to a gene: 3. The CDR3 covers 15 residues. This chain's CDR3 is CASSYKDRENTEAFF. CDR3 nucleotides: TGTGCCAGCAGTTACAAGGACAGGGAGAACACTGAAGCTTTCTTT.